This TCR beta chain stems from a study of blood T cell repertoires in COVID-19 (dated by TCRdb to the early 2020s). In terms of the full investigation: Samples covering the acute and convalescent phases of COVID-19 were provided by collaborators in the United States, Italy and Spain. A de-identified subject ID, COVID-19 status, age in years and sex were almost always included in the sample metadata. The prospective study material was composed of cDNA or gDNA derived from T cells, B-cell-depleted T cells, or PBMCs. Deeply sampled blood TCRbeta repertoires from subjects exposed to, actively infected with, or recovered from COVID-19 were included in the dataset. Samples were obtained from the ongoing ImmuneRACE study (first 160 participants) and from 1,254 subjects provided by 6 global collaborators. The repertoires were released in a freely available public database meant as a resource for research on the immune response to SARS-CoV-2. Where HLA class I and class II types were available, the types were taken from metadata supplied by the sample provider, not from assay-based typing. The research as a whole found: The amount of clinical and demographic metadata varied by source and participant and was provided uncurated.

Participants in the prospective study were enrolled through a virtual design, were aged roughly 18 to 100 years, and lived in some 24 United States geographic areas. Cohort assignment in the prospective study relied on participant-reported clinical history from a screening survey and a study questionnaire. In the prospective study, whole blood, serum and a nasopharyngeal or oropharyngeal swab were collected from each participant by mobile phlebotomists. Participants in the prospective study had the option to provide additional blood draws and questionnaires over a roughly two-month period. Prospective study blood samples were shipped either frozen or at room temperature before DNA extraction. A note on this clone: It has no known antigen specificity. It has no much larger one-base neighbor in the sample; base qualities were not kept.

The CDR3 has 13 amino acids, counting the end cysteine and phenylalanine. Just CDR3 DNA is preserved here, 39 bases in frame from base 1. The germline ends are 10 bases apart after V is trimmed by 4 bases and J by 1 base. CDR1 and CDR2, looked up from the germline V gene, are SQVTM and ANQGSEA. TCRbeta CDR3 regions were amplified from genomic DNA by means of the immunoSEQ Assay, a bias-controlled multiplex PCR. In the source study's methods: Nucleated cell counts per sample were estimated from amplification of reference gene primers within the assay. To quantify the absolute abundance of each unique TCRbeta CDR3 rearrangement, sequence reads were collapsed and filtered. Productive Simpson clonality was computed per sample as the square root of Simpson's diversity index over productive rearrangements. TCRdb carries this immuneACCESS record with in-frame sequences only. Its versions omit some clonotypes, under half of them owing to an unresolved V gene in the studies checked, with the rest unexplained. V and J calls and clone size follow that table, whereas D and trimming were derived from the DNA. In all, the sample holds 180,000 or so clones, and about 88% of those were seen once. 1% to 1.5% of the sample is held by the ten biggest clonotypes.

The specimen sequenced was PBMCs or T cells enriched from blood (not recorded which). The clonotype was recovered from a human donor with acute COVID-19. The donor label of this sample is uncertain. The V and J genes are TRBV29-1 and TRBJ2-5; the D gene is not confidently resolved. CDR3 reads: CSVAQAIQETQYF. The DNA is as follows: TGCAGCGTTGCGCAGGCGATCCAAGAGACCCAGTACTTC.